This T cell receptor beta chain was captured in a study of a mutant IDH1 vaccine in newly diagnosed glioma. Study details: Most had both radiotherapy and temozolomide beforehand; others had only one. Visits V12 and V13 fell at weeks 35 and 47, respectively.

Method: immunoSEQ multiplex PCR; TCRdb's copy keeps in-frame clones and lacks some. The data contain some 49,000 clones, over 60% of them seen just once; the ten biggest clones take up just under 5%. Findings and limits, study-wide: Under 95% of patients showed vaccine-induced immune responses across multiple MHC alleles. It seemed that pseudoprogression was not linked to changes in the top peripheral T cell clonotypes.

As to time point: week 47, end of study. One vaccine dose held 300 ug of mutant IDH1 20-mer peptide and came with topical imiquimod. To note about this clone: Its antigen is currently unknown. Relative to the germline gene, one junction end is altered; a read error may explain this.

The sequencing used PBMCs, collected from a glioma patient whose treatment included an IDH1 peptide vaccine. The TCR originated in a woman in her forties with glioma. Some clones in this sample may be carry-over from other donors' samples.

The CDR3 bases are TGTGCTAGCAGCTTAGGAGGAGCCGGGGAGCTGTTTTTT. Encoded protein: CASSLGGAGELFF. This chain connects TRBV7-7 to TRBJ2-2; possibly TRBD2 for D (5 bases). CDR3 length equals 13 residues. From germline, CDR1 is SSHAT and CDR2 FNYEAQ (reference sequence).